One and the same sample provided the 5 T cell receptor beta chains below, sequenced in a study of OX40 agonist ivuxolimab in advanced cancers. Sequenced by immunoSEQ multiplex PCR; TCRdb stores in-frame clones only, minus some. The sample records roughly 60,000 clones, under 95% being singletons. Specimen: CD4+ or CD8+ T cells sorted from blood, collected in a trial of the OX40 agonist ivuxolimab. The origin of the receptors is an adult with an advanced solid tumor such as melanoma, head and neck, liver or kidney cancer.

This clone was detected only a few times. This chain joins TRBV5-1 and TRBJ2-7; perhaps TRBD1 as D (6 bases). Trimming shortened V by 3 bases and J by 7 bases, and 17 bases separated the two germline ends. The CDR3 runs to 14 residues. Germline-derived CDR1 and CDR2 are SGHRS and YFSETQ. CDR3 loop: CASSSDRYALEQYF. Written as DNA, the CDR3 is TGCGCCAGCAGCTCCGACAGGTACGCTTTAGAGCAGTACTTC.

The V call is TRBV4-2, the J call TRBJ2-5; D gene ambiguous. The CDR3 loop spans 14 amino acids. Germline V lookup: CDR1 LGHNA, CDR2 YNFKEQ. The ends were cut back, 1 base at V and 4 bases at J, with 10 bases in the middle. The DNA for the CDR3 is TGTGCCAGCAGCCAAGGTGTAGTGTCAGAGACCCAGTACTTC. Protein sequence: CASSQGVVSETQYF.

This CDR3 is CASSLGTAMNTEAFF. Here the CDR3 DNA reads TGCGCCAGCAGCTTGGGGACCGCTATGAACACTGAAGCTTTCTTT. The chain uses TRBV5-1 and TRBJ1-1; D gene unclear. The CDR3 spans 15 residues. The V gene's germline CDR1 is SGHRS and CDR2 YFSETQ. V dropped 0 bases and J dropped 0 bases, with 9 bases sitting between them.

This clone was counted between two and nine times. The J gene is TRBJ2-3, the V gene TRBV28; no firm D call. The CDR3 is 14 amino acids. Trimming took 3 bases from V and 1 from J, leaving 8 bases between them. Looked up from germline, CDR1 is MDHEN and CDR2 is SYDVKM. In DNA form, the CDR3 reads TGTGCCAGCAGTTTGAGATCAGGCACAGATACGCAGTATTTT. It translates to CASSLRSGTDTQYF.

This chain uses TRBV12-5 with TRBJ1-2; TRBD1 agrees at 9 bases. Germline loops: CDR1 LGHNT, CDR2 FRNRAP. The CDR3 is 14 residues long. The ends lost 5 bases at V and 6 bases at J; junction bases unmatched: 7. The CDR3 spells CASGLTGTGHGYTF. In nucleotides, the CDR3 is TGTGCTAGTGGTCTAACCGGGACAGGGCATGGCTACACCTTC.